The sequence of this T cell receptor (beta chain) was determined in a study of human T cells and chemical hapten exposure. Study context: Per-sample TCR yield variation was attributed mainly to small pooled library volume differences.

TCRdb ran MiXCR on the RACE reads and lists one entry per CDR3 protein. The repertoire includes over 130,000 distinct CDR3 sequences, around 11% of them detected once, and 1.1% to 1.5% sits in the top ten. Overall study results and limits: Expanded TCRs created a significantly greater count of big CDR3 similarity clusters than controls did.

As to time point: patch test 2, 6 weeks after DPC sensitization. Treatment described: therapeutic diphenylcyclopropenone sensitization with weekly scalp DPC. Blood draws preceded each patch test application. The study enrolled 18 to 70-year-old alopecia patients suitable for DPC. A few counts support this clonotype. The antigen is unknown. Germline V gene sequence: CDR1 MNHNY, CDR2 SVGAGI (reference sequence). CDR3 length equals 15 residues. Trimming left V 4 bases short and J 7 bases short, with 18 bases between. The sample here was whole blood, taken in connection with sensitization to the hapten diphenylcyclopropenone (DPC). This chain joins TRBV6-6 and TRBJ2-3, with a tentative D call TRBD2 (5 bases). This TCR came from a woman aged 45-60 years with alopecia areata. Some clones in this sample may be carry-over from other donors' samples. CDR3 sequence (DNA): TGTGCCAGCAGTTCGCGTCGGGATCGGACTTATACGCAGTATTTT. The encoded protein is CASSSRRDRTYTQYF.